This T cell receptor (beta chain) was observed in a study of T cells in Graves' hyperthyroidism and ophthalmopathy. This clonotype was picked up many times. The antigen is undetermined. RNA transcripts provided the source from which TCR beta CDR3 regions were amplified. With the HTBI primer set, the TCR CDR3 went through a first round of RT-PCR. TCRdb reprocessed the multiplex PCR reads via MiXCR and lists one record per CDR3 protein. The sample lists 500,000 to 800,000 distinct CDR3 sequences, around 13% occurring once. General study findings and limits: Ophthalmopathy could be told apart from stable hyperthyroidism with a 13 V-J model. Among thyroid clonotypes expanded above 0.001, most also appeared in blood.

The authors took PBMCs from roughly 9.7 ml fresh peripheral blood. The CDR3 spans 15 residues. Germline V gene data show CDR1 as MDHEN and CDR2 as SYDVKM. After removal of 6 bases from V and 3 bases from J, the junction contained 11 bases not matched to a gene. The genes are TRBV28 and TRBJ2-7, with 7 bases identical to TRBD1. The sequenced sample was blood. The receptor was isolated from a woman aged 45-65 years with Graves' ophthalmopathy. The CDR3 is CASSSPQGLGYEQYF. CDR3 DNA: TGTGCCAGCAGCAGCCCACAGGGGCTGGGCTACGAGCAGTACTTC.